This TCR beta chain was sequenced during a study of cytomegalovirus exposure and HLA in healthy donors. This CDR3 has 14 residues. Trimming left V 2 bases short and J 5 bases short, with 12 bases between. Germline CDR1 and CDR2: WNHNN and SYGVQD (reference sequence). Findings of the study overall: Some V segments, TRBV6-2 and TRBV6-3 among them, were indistinguishable and were therefore excluded.

Regarding this clone: Its antigen is unknown.

PCR amplification relied on 60 Vbeta primers (plus 13 Jbeta primers). Only in-frame clones appear in the TCRdb table, and some are missing; sequencing was by immunoSEQ multiplex PCR. This table has some 180,000 clones, about 80% appearing once. The sample taken for sequencing was PBMCs. V and J are TRBV10-1 and TRBJ1-1; no reliable D call. The TCR comes from a man aged 25 to 40 in good health and CMV-seronegative. The CDR3 DNA is TGCGCCAGCAGTGAGAGTGAGGAGTGGACTGAAGCTTTCTTT. Protein: CASSESEEWTEAFF.